The clone carrying this T cell receptor beta chain was found once. Its antigen is as yet unknown. The sample originates from a study of vaccination and CD4 T cells after COVID-19. Study background: The study enrolled six male and four female convalescents, two of whom were Hispanic. Control cultures were supplied with a CEFX pool, an HIV-1 Nef pool, or no peptide at all.

The Oncomine TCR Beta short-read assay sequenced DNA from cultured CD4+ T cells. From the PCR reads, TCRdb called clonotypes with MiXCR, one entry per CDR3 protein. The sample contains some 16,000 distinct CDR3 sequences, around a third of which appear only once. General study findings and limits: Relatively few convalescent patients were studied, without early post-infection timepoints.

Described treatment: roughly 11-day PBMC culture with coronavirus spike peptide pools or control peptides (ViraFEST assay). CDR1 and CDR2 (germline): DFQATT, SNEGSKA (reference sequence). V was trimmed by 4 bases and J by 0 bases, leaving 21 bases between them. CDR3 length: 18 residues. The sequenced sample was CD4+ T cells from blood, cultured in vitro, obtained before SARS-CoV-2 vaccination. V gene TRBV20-1 combines with J gene TRBJ1-4, with no clear D. This receptor was identified in a human donor who received a COVID-19 vaccine. The CDR3 protein is CSAIPRWTYSSTNEKLFF. For the CDR3, the DNA is TGCAGTGCTATCCCCCGTTGGACCTACTCCTCAACTAATGAAAAACTGTTTTTT.